These 10 T cell receptor beta chains came from one sample sequenced in a study of blood T cell repertoires in COVID-19 (dated by TCRdb to the early 2020s). Library creation used the immunoSEQ multiplex PCR assay. TCRdb provides this immuneACCESS table in a form limited to in-frame rearrangements. Some clones are lacking; in checked studies, under half of them reflect an unresolved V gene, and why the rest are absent is not known. For this sample there are more than 40,000 clones; 80% to 90% appear just once. Under 3% of the sample is taken by the ten largest. The sample consisted of peripheral blood. The receptors originated from an elderly woman with acute or convalescent COVID-19.

The chain links TRBV3-1 (or the pseudogene TRBV3-2) to TRBJ2-3; D is ambiguous. The CDR3 loop spans 13 amino acids. V dropped 3 bases and J dropped 3 bases, with 7 bases sitting between them. Germline lookup yields CDR1 LGHDT and CDR2 YNNKEL (reference sequence). CDR3 sequence: CASSQFETDTQYF. Here the CDR3 DNA reads TGTGCCAGCAGCCAGTTTGAGACAGATACGCAGTATTTT.

The V call is TRBV29-1, the J call TRBJ2-7, with 7 bases fitting TRBD2. This CDR3 is 12 amino acids long. Germline values: CDR1 SQVTM, CDR2 ANQGSEA. The J segment lost 7 bases and the V segment lost 2 bases, leaving 5 bases of the junction unmatched. In nucleotides, the CDR3 is TGCAGCGTTGAAAGCGGGAAAACGGAGCAGTACTTC. Its translation: CSVESGKTEQYF.

This chain uses TRBV12-5 with TRBJ1-6, with 8 positions matching TRBD1. Germline V gives CDR1 LGHNT, CDR2 FRNRAP. The V gene end was trimmed by 6 bases and the J gene end by 10 bases; junction bases not matched to a gene: 5. The CDR3 has 13 amino acids. The chain's CDR3 is CASGGQGGSPLHF. CDR3 in DNA: TGTGCTAGTGGCGGACAGGGAGGGTCACCCCTCCACTTT.

V usage is TRBV6-6 and J usage is TRBJ1-4; 7 nucleotides line up with TRBD1. J was trimmed by 5 bases and V by 10 bases; bases with no gene match: 10. The germline CDR1 and CDR2 sequences are MNHNY and SVGAGI (reference sequence). The CDR3 runs 14 residues. CDR3 residues: CATSEAGGNEKLFF. DNA for the CDR3: TGTGCCACATCCGAAGCAGGGGGAAATGAAAAACTGTTTTTT.

This clone is a singleton in its sample. This chain joins TRBV28 and TRBJ2-7, with D possibly being TRBD2 (6 bases). The V and J ends lost 5 bases and 3 bases respectively, with 14 bases between them. The germline V gene has CDR1 MDHEN and CDR2 SYDVKM. This CDR3 has 14 residues. The CDR3 DNA is TGTGCCAGCAGTCCCCCCGGGAGATACTACGAGCAGTACTTC. This translates into CASSPPGRYYEQYF.

The chain has TRBV19 and TRBJ1-3, with D perhaps TRBD1 (5 bases). V gave up 7 bases and J gave up 4 bases, with 11 bases separating them. Germline-derived CDR1 and CDR2 are LNHDA and SQIVND (reference sequence). The CDR3 has 13 amino acids. This CDR3 is CASTQGQGNTIYF. In DNA form, the CDR3 reads TGTGCCAGTACCCAGGGCCAAGGAAACACCATATATTTT.

This clone was seen a handful of times. The CDR3 sequence is CASTSGGRNTGELFF. In DNA form, the CDR3 reads TGTGCCTCTACTAGCGGGGGGCGGAACACCGGGGAGCTGTTTTTT. The gene calls are TRBV30 and TRBJ2-2; 12 bases agree with TRBD2. The junction had 4 bases not matched to a gene; V was cut back by 7 bases and J by 1 base. The CDR3 is made up of 15 amino acids. CDR1 is GTSNPN and CDR2 is SVGIG in the germline V gene (reference sequence).

V gene TRBV5-1 combines with J gene TRBJ2-5; D unresolved. This CDR3 has 13 residues. Looked up from germline, CDR1 is SGHRS and CDR2 is YFSETQ. Trimming pared 0 bases from V and 5 bases from J, leaving 8 bases between. CDR3 protein: CASSLGDEETQYF. CDR3 DNA sequence: TGCGCCAGCAGCTTGGGAGATGAGGAGACCCAGTACTTC. Full variable domain (rest looked up from reference TRBV5-1 and TRBJ2-5): KAGVTQTPRYLIKTRGQQVTLSCSPISGHRSVSWYQQTPGQGLQFLFEYFSETQRNKGNFPGRFSGRQFSNSRSEMNVSTLELGDSALYLCASSLGDEETQYFGPGTRLLVL.

This chain connects TRBV7-8 to TRBJ1-2, with 7 bases identical to TRBD1. After removal of 5 bases from V and 13 bases from J, the junction contained 13 bases not matched to a gene. Germline-derived CDR1 and CDR2 are SGHVS and FQNEAQ. The CDR3 consists of 13 residues. CDR3 coding DNA: TGTGCCAGCAGCCAGGGACAGCGACAGTATTGCACCTTC. It translates to CASSQGQRQYCTF.

The V gene is TRBV3-1 (or the pseudogene TRBV3-2), the J gene TRBJ1-6; 8 bases are shared with TRBD1. In germline, CDR1 is LGHDT, CDR2 YNNKEL (reference sequence). This CDR3 region has 14 residues. After removal of 4 bases from V and 8 bases from J, the junction contained 4 bases not matched to a gene. This chain's CDR3 is CASSLGRGHSPLHF. CDR3 nucleotide sequence: TGTGCCAGCAGCCTGGGCAGGGGGCATTCACCCCTCCACTTT.